The rows below give T cell receptor beta chains drawn from one sample of a study of blood T cell repertoires in COVID-19. The table came from immunoSEQ multiplex PCR; TCRdb's copy has only in-frame clones and leaves some out. The sample yields about 74,000 clones, around 83% seen once. Sequencing was performed on peripheral blood. The receptors here all came from an elderly man with acute or convalescent COVID-19. CDR3s include the opening cysteine and the closing phenylalanine or tryptophan.

CDR3 length,V gene,J gene,CDR3 protein
14,TRBV6-6,TRBJ1-2,CASSWDRANYGYTF
14,TRBV28,TRBJ1-2,CASSWEQGSYGYTF
15,TRBV18,TRBJ2-3,CASSVKSGGSDTQYF
13,TRBV24-1,TRBJ1-2,CATWDTARHGYTF
19,TRBV3-1/TRBV3-2,TRBJ1-5,CASSQIGPGQGSQSQPQHF
12,TRBV7-9,TRBJ2-1,CASSLVVGEQFF
13,TRBV12-3/TRBV12-4,TRBJ1-1,CASSQTGGTEAFF
14,TRBV7-2,TRBJ2-5,CASSRDRGRETQYF
14,TRBV28,TRBJ1-3,CASTTGSSGNTIYF
15,TRBV5-4,TRBJ1-2,CASSFADSLNYGYTF
17,TRBV23-1,TRBJ2-2,CASSYHGQAGTPGELFF
15,TRBV14,TRBJ2-1,CASSQDRGGFDEQFF
13,TRBV3-1/TRBV3-2,TRBJ2-4,CASSLQGENIQYF
16,TRBV10-3,TRBJ2-7,CAISGHGRLSSYEQYF
15,TRBV5-1,TRBJ2-1,CASSRTSQSSNEQFF
12,TRBV28,TRBJ1-1,CASNQPGKEAFF
13,TRBV24-1,TRBJ1-1,CATSESRDIEAFF
13,TRBV28,TRBJ1-5,CASSPGGVGTQHF
15,TRBV28,TRBJ1-5,CASSLWRFSNQPQHF
16,TRBV14,TRBJ2-1,CASSQRLNEGWDEQFF
15,TRBV28,TRBJ2-1,CASSLGQGAGNEQFF
15,TRBV4-2,TRBJ1-5,CASSQVRGKDQPQHF
17,TRBV7-9,TRBJ1-1,CASSFSGQGAGNTEAFF
14,TRBV4-2,TRBJ1-4,CASSQDGGFGKLFF
15,TRBV5-4,TRBJ2-5,CASSLGSGMAETQYF
15,TRBV3-1/TRBV3-2,TRBJ2-3,CASSLSGAPTDTQYF
13,TRBV5-1,TRBJ1-2,CASSSGERYGYTF
15,TRBV2,TRBJ1-1,CASRGRGLTNTEAFF
16,TRBV7-9,TRBJ1-4,CASSLGFGQGDEKLFF
13,TRBV5-6,TRBJ1-1,CASSLARNTEAFF
15,TRBV28,TRBJ2-1,CASSLTGSSYNEQFF
16,TRBV6-6,TRBJ2-1,CASSYSPGLAGGEQFF
14,TRBV28,TRBJ1-2,CASTTLGAGYGYTF
20,TRBV19,TRBJ2-3,CASSIETDSRLVGSADTQYF
17,TRBV11-2,TRBJ2-2,CASSPGVGRRNTGELFF
14,TRBV5-4,TRBJ2-7,CASSRGTGSYEQYF
14,TRBV7-2,TRBJ1-5,CASSPGLSNQPQHF
12,TRBV10-3,TRBJ2-7,CATGLAFYEQYF
13,TRBV18,TRBJ1-1,CASSPTTDTEAFF
16,TRBV4-1,TRBJ2-2,CASRLDRGEISGELFF
14,TRBV11-2,TRBJ1-2,CASSDQRGWYGYTF
13,TRBV3-1/TRBV3-2,TRBJ1-5,CASQGLGNQPQHF
15,TRBV28,TRBJ2-7,CASSYSGTNHYEQYF
15,TRBV6-5,TRBJ1-5,CASSYQGGSNQPQHF
14,TRBV9,TRBJ2-7,CASSAGAGGYEQYF
16,TRBV2,TRBJ2-2,CASSGQGIMVAGELFF
19,TRBV11-2,TRBJ1-3,CASSLMRTPPPLSGNTIYF
16,TRBV6-6,TRBJ2-1,CASSYSHRGSYNEQFF
15,TRBV11-2,TRBJ2-1,CASSFGTSGGNEQFF
15,TRBV28,TRBJ2-7,CASSLVGDMYYEQYF
16,TRBV4-1,TRBJ2-3,CASSQGQRGVTDTQYF
15,TRBV7-2,TRBJ2-1,CASSPQGSGSNEQFF
14,TRBV27,TRBJ2-7,CASSFKRSPYEQYF
15,TRBV4-3,TRBJ1-5,CASSKRQGANQPQHF
16,TRBV4-1,TRBJ2-1,CASSQLTSGRGNEQFF
12,TRBV24-1,TRBJ2-3,CATSDPLDTQYF
14,TRBV18,TRBJ1-6,CASSPRDSRSPLHF